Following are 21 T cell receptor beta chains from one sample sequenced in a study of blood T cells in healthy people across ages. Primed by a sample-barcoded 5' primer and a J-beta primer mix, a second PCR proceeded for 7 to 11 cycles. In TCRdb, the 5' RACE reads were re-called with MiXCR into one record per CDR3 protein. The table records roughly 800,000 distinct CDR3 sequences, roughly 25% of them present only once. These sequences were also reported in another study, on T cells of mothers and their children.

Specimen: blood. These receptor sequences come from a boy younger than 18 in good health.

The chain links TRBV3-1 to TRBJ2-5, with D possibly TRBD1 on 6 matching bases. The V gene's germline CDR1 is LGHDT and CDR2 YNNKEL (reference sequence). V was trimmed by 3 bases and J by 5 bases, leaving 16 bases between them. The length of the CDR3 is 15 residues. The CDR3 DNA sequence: TGTGCCAGCAGCCACCCGGCAGGGGTAAGGGAGACCCAGTACTTC. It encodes CASSHPAGVRETQYF.

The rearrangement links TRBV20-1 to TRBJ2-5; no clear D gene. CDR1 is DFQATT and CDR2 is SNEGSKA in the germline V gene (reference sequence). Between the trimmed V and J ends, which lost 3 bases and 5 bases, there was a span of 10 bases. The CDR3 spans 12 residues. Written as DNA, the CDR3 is TGCAGTGCTAGCAGGAGTGGGGAGACCCAGTACTTC. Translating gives CSASRSGETQYF.

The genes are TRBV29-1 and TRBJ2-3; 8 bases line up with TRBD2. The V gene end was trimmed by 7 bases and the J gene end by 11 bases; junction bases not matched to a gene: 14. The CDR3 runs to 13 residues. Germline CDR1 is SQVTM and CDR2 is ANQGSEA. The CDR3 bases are TGCAGCGCCTACGGGACTAGGCCCCCTGGGCAGTATTTT. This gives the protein CSAYGTRPPGQYF.

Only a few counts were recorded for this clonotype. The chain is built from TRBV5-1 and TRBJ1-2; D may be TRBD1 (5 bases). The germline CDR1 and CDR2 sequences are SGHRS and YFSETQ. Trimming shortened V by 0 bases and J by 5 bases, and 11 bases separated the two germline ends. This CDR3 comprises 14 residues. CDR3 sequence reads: CASSLAGPSYGYTF. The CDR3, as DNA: TGCGCCAGCAGCTTGGCGGGACCATCTTATGGCTACACCTTC.

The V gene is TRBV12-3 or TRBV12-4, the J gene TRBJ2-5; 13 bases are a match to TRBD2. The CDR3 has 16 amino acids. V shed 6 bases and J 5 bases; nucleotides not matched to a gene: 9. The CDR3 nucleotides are TGTGCCAGCAGACCCGGGACTAGCGGGGCCCAGGAGACCCAGTACTTC. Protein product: CASRPGTSGAQETQYF.

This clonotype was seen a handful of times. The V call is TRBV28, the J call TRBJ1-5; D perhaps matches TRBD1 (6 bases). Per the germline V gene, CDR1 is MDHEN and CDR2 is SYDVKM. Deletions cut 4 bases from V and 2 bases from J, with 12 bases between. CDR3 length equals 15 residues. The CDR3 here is CASSYRALGNQPQHF. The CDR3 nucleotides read TGTGCCAGCAGTTACAGGGCCCTGGGCAATCAGCCCCAGCATTTT.

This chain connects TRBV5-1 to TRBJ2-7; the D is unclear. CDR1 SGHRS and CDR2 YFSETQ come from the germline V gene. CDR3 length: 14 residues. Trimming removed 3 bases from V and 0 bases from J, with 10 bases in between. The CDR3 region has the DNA TGCGCCAGCAGCTACTCGGACGGCTCCTACGAGCAGTACTTC. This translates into CASSYSDGSYEQYF. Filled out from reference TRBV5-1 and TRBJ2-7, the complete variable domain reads KAGVTQTPRYLIKTRGQQVTLSCSPISGHRSVSWYQQTPGQGLQFLFEYFSETQRNKGNFPGRFSGRQFSNSRSEMNVSTLELGDSALYLCASSYSDGSYEQYFGPGTRLTVT.

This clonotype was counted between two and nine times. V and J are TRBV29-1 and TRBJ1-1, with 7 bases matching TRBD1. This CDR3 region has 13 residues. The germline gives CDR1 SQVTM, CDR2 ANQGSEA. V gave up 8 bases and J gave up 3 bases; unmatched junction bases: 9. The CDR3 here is CSLRQGMDTEAFF. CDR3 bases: TGCAGCTTGAGACAGGGCATGGACACTGAAGCTTTCTTT. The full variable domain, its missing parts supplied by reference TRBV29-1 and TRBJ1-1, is SAVISQKPSRDICQRGTSLTIQCQVDSQVTMMFWYRQQPGQSLTLIATANQGSEATYESGFVIDKFPISRPNLTFSTLTVSNMSPEDSSIYLCSLRQGMDTEAFFGQGTRLTVV.

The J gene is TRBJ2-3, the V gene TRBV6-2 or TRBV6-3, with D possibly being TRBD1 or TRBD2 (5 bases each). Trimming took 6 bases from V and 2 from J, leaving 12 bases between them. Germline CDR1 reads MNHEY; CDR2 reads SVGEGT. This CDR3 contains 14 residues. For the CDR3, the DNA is TGTGCCAGCAGCCCGGGACGGAACACAGATACGCAGTATTTT. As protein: CASSPGRNTDTQYF.

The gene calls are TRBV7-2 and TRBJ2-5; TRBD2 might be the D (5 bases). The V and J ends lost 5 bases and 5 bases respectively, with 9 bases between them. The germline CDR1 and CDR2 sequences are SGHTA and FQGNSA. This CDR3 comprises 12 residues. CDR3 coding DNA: TGTGCCAGCAGCCCTAAGCGGGAGACCCAGTACTTC. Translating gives CASSPKRETQYF.

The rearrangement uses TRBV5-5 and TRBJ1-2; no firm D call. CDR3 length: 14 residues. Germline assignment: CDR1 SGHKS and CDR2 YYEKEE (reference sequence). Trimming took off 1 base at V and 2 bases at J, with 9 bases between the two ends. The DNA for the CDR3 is TGTGCCAGCAGCTTGATCTCAGAAAACTATGGCTACACCTTC. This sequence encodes CASSLISENYGYTF.

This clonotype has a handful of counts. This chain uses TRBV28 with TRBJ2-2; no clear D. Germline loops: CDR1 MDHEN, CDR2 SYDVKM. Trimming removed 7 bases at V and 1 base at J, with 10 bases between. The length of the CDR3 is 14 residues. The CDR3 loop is CASTSAQNTGELFF. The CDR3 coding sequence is TGTGCCAGCACCTCGGCGCAGAACACCGGGGAGCTGTTTTTT.

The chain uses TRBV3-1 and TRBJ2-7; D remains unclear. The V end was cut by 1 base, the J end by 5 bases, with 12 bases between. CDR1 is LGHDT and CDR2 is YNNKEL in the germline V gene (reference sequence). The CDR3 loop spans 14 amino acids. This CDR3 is CASSQVSRPNEQYF. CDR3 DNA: TGTGCCAGCAGCCAAGTTTCCCGCCCGAACGAGCAGTACTTC.

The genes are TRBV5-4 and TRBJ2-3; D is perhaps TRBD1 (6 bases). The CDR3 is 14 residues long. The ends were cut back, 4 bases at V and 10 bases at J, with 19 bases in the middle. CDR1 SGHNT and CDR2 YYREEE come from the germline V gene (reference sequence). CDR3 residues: CASSSPGTFDAQYF. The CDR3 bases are TGTGCCAGCAGCAGTCCCGGGACATTCGACGCGCAGTATTTT.

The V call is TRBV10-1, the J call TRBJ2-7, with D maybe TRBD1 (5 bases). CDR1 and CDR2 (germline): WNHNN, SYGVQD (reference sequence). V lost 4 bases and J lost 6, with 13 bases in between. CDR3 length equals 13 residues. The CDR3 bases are TGCGCCAGCAGTGGCCTCTGGGGCTCCGAGCAGTACTTC. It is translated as CASSGLWGSEQYF.

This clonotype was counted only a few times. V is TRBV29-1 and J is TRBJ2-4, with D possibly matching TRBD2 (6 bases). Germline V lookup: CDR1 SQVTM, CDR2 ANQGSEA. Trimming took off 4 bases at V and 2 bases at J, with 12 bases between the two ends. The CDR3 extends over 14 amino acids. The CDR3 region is CSVVGRGTKNIQYF. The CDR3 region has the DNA TGCAGCGTTGTGGGGCGGGGAACCAAAAACATTCAGTACTTC.

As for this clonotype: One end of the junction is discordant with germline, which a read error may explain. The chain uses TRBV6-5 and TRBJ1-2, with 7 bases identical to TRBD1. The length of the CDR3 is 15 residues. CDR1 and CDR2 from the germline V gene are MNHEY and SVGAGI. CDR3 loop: CAGSFGQASGYGYTF. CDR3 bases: TGTGCCGGCAGCTTCGGACAGGCCTCGGGTTATGGCTACACCTTC.

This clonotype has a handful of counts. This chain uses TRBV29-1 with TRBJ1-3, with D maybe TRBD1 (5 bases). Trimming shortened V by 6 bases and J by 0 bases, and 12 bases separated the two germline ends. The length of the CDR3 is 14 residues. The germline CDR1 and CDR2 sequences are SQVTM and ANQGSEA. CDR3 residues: CSVVGHLSGNTIYF. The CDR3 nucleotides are TGCAGCGTGGTCGGACACCTCTCTGGAAACACCATATATTTT.

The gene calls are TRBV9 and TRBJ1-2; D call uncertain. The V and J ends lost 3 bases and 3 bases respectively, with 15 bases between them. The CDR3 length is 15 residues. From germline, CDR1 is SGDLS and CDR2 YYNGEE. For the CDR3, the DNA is TGTGCCAGCAGCGGAGGACTCCCCCAGTACTATGGCTACACCTTC. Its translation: CASSGGLPQYYGYTF.

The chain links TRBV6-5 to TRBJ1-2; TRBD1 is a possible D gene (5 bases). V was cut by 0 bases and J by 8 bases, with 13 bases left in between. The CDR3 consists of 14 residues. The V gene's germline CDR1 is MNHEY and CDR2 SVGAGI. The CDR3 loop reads CASSYSTRAGGYTF. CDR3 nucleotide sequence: TGTGCCAGCAGTTACTCGACCAGGGCAGGCGGCTACACCTTC.

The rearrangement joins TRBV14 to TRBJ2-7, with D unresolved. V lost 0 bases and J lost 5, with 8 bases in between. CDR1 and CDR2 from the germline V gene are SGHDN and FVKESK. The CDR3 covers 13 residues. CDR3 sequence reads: CASSQDSNDEQYF. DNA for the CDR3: TGTGCCAGCAGCCAAGATAGTAATGACGAGCAGTACTTC.